The clone carrying this T cell receptor beta chain was seen only a few times. This specimen comes from a study of T cells after yellow fever vaccination. The wider study: SMART-Seq v4 Ultra Low Input served to prepare low-cell-number fractions.

Template-switching 5'RACE yielded the TCR cDNA; a universal primer site and UMIs were added in the process. TCRdb called the 5' RACE reads again in MiXCR, with one record for every CDR3 protein. The sample carries about 52,000 distinct CDR3 sequences, 6% to 8.5% recorded once. The CDR3 consists of 17 residues. V shed 1 base and J 4 bases; nucleotides not matched to a gene: 12. Germline values: CDR1 MDHEN, CDR2 SYDVKM. The clonotype comes from a man aged 18 to 29 who received the YFV17D yellow fever vaccine. The sample here was CD8+ T cells not binding an NS4B(214-222) dextramer, sorted from PBMCs, taken 45 days after the first yellow fever vaccination. The chain links TRBV28 to TRBJ2-5; 7 bases are shared with TRBD2. CDR3 nucleotide sequence: TGTGCCAGCAGTTTATCCCCCAGCGGGGTTTTAGGAGAGACCCAGTACTTC. Its translation: CASSLSPSGVLGETQYF. Full variable domain (remainder filled in from reference TRBV28 and TRBJ2-5): DVKVTQSSRYLVKRTGEKVFLECVQDMDHENMFWYRQDPGLGLRLIYFSYDVKMKEKGDIPEGYSVSREKKERFSLILESASTNQTSMYLCASSLSPSGVLGETQYFGPGTRLLVL.